The present entry profiles one TCR beta chain with its context. This clone's antigen is unknown. Base qualities were left out, and no much larger clone turns up one base away. From cysteine to phenylalanine, the CDR3 is 16 amino acids long. Only CDR3 DNA remains: 48 bases, in frame from the first base. At the junction V is shortened by 5 bases and J by 6 bases, with 19 bases in between. The germline V gene supplies CDR1 MDHEN and CDR2 SYDVKM. Library creation used the immunoSEQ multiplex PCR assay. Per the original workflow: A statistical classification framework was built for diagnosing cytomegalovirus status from the catalog of TCR beta chain sequences. TCRdb limited this immuneACCESS table to in-frame rearrangements with V and J called. A share of clones is missing; checked studies link under half to unresolved V genes, and the rest is unexplained. D and trimming come from the DNA, and the V and J calls and clone size come from that table. Across this sample there are 150,000 to 200,000 clones, with roughly 96% seen only once. About 0.89% of the sample lies in the top ten.

The sample comes from a study of cytomegalovirus exposure and HLA in healthy donors (dated by TCRdb to 2015 to 2018). Study-level background: According to a later analysis, one platform produced both the 110 or so validation repertoires and the 666 repertoires of the first cohort. The study aimed to test whether signatures of past pathogen exposure could be identified by cataloging public T cell receptors. Along with the roughly 700-subject first cohort, a separate validation cohort of over a hundred different subjects was used. High-throughput TCR immunosequencing, statistical association of individual TCRs with disease status, and machine learning were combined to predict cytomegalovirus infection status.

General conclusions and limits of the study: A few of the identified cytomegalovirus-associated TCR beta chains were confirmed in vitro to be specific for cytomegalovirus antigens. The validation cohort had no HLA typing available for a later analysis, so co-occurrence within that cohort was assessed over all 120 repertoires. The classifier was reported to diagnose cytomegalovirus status with high specificity and sensitivity in both the original cohort and the validation cohort. Most TCR sequences were seen in very few donors, while some public TCRs were found in many individuals. The study listed approximately 160 TCR beta chains as associated with cytomegalovirus. The authors suggested that the approach could potentially be extended to other disease states and immunological phenotypes. Subsequent analysis determined that TCRs grouped into clusters in the first cohort also showed a tendency toward co-occurrence across the 130 or so validation repertoires, and approximately 94% of cluster scores exceeded 0.

Separate from the roughly 650-subject first cohort, the validation cohort of 120 subjects was the group to which the donors belonged. The receptor chain draws on TRBV28 and TRBJ1-4; TRBD1 is perhaps the D gene, given 6 matching bases. The TCR sequence derives from a woman under 30 in good health and CMV-seronegative. Sequencing used PBMCs. The bases read TGTGCCAGCAGTATGACAGGCCCCGTTTCCGATGAAAAACTGTTTTTT. The translation is CASSMTGPVSDEKLFF.